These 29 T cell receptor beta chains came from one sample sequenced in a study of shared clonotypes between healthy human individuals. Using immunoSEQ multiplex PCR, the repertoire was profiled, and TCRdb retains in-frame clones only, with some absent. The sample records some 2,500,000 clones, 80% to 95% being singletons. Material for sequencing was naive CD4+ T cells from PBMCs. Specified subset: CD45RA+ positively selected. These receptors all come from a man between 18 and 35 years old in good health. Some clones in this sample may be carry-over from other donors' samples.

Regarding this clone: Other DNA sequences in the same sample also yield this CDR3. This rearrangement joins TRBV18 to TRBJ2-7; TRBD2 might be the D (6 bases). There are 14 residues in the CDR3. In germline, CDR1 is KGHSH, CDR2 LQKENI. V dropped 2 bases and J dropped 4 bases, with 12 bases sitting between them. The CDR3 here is CASSPSGGTYEQYF. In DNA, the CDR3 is TGTGCCAGCTCACCAAGTGGCGGGACGTACGAGCAGTACTTC.

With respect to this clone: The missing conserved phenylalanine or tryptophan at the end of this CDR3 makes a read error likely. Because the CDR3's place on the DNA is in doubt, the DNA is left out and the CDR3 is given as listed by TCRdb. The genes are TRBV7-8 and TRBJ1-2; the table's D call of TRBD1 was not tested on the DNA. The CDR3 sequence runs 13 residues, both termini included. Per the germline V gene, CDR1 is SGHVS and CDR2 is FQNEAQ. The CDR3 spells CASSSYSTGLSVL.

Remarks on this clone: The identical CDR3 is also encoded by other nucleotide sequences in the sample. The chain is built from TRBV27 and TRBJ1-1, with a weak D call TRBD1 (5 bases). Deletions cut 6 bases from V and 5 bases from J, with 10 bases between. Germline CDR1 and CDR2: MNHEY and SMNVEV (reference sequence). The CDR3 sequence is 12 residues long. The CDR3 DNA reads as TGTGCCAGCAGCCTGCAGGGAACTGAAGCTTTCTTT. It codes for CASSLQGTEAFF.

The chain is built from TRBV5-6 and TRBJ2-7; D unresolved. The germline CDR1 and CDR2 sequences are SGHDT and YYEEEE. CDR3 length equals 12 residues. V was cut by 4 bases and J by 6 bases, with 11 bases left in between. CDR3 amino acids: CASSPLAGEQYF. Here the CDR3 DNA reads TGTGCCAGCAGCCCTTTAGCAGGCGAGCAGTACTTC.

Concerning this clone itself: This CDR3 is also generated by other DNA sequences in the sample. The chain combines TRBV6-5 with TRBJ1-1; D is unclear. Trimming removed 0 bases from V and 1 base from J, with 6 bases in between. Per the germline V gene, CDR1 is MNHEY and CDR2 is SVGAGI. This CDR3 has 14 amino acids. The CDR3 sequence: CASSYSRTNTEAFF. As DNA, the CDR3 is TGTGCCAGCAGTTACTCGAGGACGAACACTGAAGCTTTCTTT.

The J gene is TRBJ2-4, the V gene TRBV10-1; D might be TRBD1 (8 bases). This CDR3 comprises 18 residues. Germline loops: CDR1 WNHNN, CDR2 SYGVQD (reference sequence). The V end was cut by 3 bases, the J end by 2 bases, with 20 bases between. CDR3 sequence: CASSDDRGGRRSKNIQYF. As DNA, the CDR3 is TGCGCCAGCAGTGATGACAGGGGCGGGAGAAGGTCCAAAAACATTCAGTACTTC.

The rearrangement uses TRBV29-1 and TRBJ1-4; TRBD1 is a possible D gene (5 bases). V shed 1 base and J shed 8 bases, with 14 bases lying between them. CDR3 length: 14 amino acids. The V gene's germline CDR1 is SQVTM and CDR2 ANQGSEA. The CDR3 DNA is TGCAGCGTTGAAGGGGGACCTCTGGGGGAAAAACTGTTTTTT. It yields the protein CSVEGGPLGEKLFF.

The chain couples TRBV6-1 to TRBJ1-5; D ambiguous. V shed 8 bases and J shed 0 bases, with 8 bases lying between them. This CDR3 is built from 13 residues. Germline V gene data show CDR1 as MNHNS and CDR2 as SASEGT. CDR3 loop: CASAQDSNQPQHF. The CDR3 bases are TGTGCCAGCGCACAAGATAGCAATCAGCCCCAGCATTTT.

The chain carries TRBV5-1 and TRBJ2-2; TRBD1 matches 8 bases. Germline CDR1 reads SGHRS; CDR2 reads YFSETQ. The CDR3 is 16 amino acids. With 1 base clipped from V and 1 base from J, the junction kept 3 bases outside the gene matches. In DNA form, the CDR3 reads TGCGCCAGCAGCTTGTTACAGGGGGGGAACACCGGGGAGCTGTTTTTT. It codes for CASSLLQGGNTGELFF.

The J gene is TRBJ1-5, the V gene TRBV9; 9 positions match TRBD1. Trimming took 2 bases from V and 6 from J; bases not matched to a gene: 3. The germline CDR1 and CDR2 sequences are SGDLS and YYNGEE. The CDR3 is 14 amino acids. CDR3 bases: TGTGCCAGCAGCGTCGGGACAGGGCTTCAGCCCCAGCATTTT. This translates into CASSVGTGLQPQHF.

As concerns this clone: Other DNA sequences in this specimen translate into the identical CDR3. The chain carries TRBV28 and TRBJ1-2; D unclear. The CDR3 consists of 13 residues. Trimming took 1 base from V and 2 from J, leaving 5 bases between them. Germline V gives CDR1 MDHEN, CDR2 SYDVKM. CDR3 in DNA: TGTGCCAGCAGTTTATCGGGGAACTATGGCTACACCTTC. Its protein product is CASSLSGNYGYTF.

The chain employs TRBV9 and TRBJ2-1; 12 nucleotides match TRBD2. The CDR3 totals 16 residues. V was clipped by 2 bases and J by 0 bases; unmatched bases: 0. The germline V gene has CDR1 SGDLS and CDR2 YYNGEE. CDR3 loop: CASSVTSGGSYNEQFF. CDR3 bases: TGTGCCAGCAGCGTGACTAGCGGGGGCTCCTACAATGAGCAGTTCTTC.

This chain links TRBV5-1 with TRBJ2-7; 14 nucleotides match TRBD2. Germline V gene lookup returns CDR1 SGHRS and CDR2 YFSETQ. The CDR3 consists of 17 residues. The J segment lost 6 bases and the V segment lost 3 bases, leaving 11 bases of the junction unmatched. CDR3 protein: CASSWGGTSGSSPEQYF. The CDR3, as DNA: TGCGCCAGCAGCTGGGGGGGGACTAGCGGGAGTTCCCCCGAGCAGTACTTC.

CDR3 coding DNA: TGTGCCAGCAGCCGAGGGACTAGCGGGACGGGGAGTGAGCAGTTCTTC. Translation: CASSRGTSGTGSEQFF. The chain recombines TRBV5-4 with TRBJ2-1; 13 positions agree with TRBD2. Germline-derived CDR1 and CDR2 are SGHNT and YYREEE (reference sequence). The CDR3 is made up of 16 amino acids. V gave up 4 bases and J gave up 9 bases; unmatched junction bases: 10.

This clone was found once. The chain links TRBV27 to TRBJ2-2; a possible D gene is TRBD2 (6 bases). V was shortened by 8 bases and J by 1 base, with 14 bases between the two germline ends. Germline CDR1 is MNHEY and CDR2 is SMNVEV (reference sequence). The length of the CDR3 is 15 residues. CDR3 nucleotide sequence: TGTGCCAGCGTCGGGACTCTCGAGAACACCGGGGAGCTGTTTTTT. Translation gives CASVGTLENTGELFF.

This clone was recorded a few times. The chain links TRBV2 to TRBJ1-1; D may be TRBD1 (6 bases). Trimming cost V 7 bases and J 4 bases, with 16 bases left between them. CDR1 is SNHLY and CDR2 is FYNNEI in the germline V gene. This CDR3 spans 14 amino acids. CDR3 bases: TGTGCCAGCACCGAGGAGGGGGTAGGCACTGAAGCTTTCTTT. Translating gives CASTEEGVGTEAFF.

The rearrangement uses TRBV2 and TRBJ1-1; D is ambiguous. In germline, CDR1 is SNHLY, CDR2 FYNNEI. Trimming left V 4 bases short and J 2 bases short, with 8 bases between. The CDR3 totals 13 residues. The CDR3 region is CASSVSANTEAFF. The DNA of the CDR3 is TGTGCCAGCAGTGTATCTGCCAACACTGAAGCTTTCTTT. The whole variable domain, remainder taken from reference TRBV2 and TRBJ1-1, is EPEVTQTPSHQVTQMGQEVILRCVPISNHLYFYWYRQILGQKVEFLVSFYNNEISEKSEIFDDQFSVERPDGSNFTLKIRSTKLEDSAMYFCASSVSANTEAFFGQGTRLTVV.

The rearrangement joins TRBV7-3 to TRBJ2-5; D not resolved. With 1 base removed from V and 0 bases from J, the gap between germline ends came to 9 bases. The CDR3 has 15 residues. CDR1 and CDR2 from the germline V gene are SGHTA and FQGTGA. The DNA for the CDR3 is TGTGCCAGCAGCTTAATTTTTGGGTACCAAGAGACCCAGTACTTC. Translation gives CASSLIFGYQETQYF.

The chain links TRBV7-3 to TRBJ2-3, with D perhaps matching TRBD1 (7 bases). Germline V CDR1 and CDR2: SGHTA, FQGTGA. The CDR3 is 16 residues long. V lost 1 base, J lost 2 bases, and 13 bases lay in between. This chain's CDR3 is CASSLIGRGDTDTQYF. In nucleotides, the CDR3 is TGTGCCAGCAGCTTAATAGGCAGGGGGGACACAGATACGCAGTATTTT.

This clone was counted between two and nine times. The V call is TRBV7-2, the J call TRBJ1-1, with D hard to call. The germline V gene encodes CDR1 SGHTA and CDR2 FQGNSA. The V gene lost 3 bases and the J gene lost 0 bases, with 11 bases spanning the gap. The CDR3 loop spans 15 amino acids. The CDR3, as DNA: TGTGCCAGCAGCTTGCGGGTAATGATGAACACTGAAGCTTTCTTT. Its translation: CASSLRVMMNTEAFF.

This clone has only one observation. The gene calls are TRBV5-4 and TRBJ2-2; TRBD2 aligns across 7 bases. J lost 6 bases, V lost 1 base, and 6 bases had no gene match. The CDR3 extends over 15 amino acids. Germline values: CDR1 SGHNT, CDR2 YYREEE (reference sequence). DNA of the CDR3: TGTGCCAGCAGCTTGAAAGGGAGGGAACCCGGGGAGCTGTTTTTT. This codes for CASSLKGREPGELFF.

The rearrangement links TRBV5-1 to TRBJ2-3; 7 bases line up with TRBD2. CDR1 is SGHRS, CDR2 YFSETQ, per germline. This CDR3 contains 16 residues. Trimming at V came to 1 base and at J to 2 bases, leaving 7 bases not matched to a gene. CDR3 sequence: CASSLIAGVPTDTQYF. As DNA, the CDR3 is TGCGCCAGCAGCTTGATCGCGGGGGTCCCCACAGATACGCAGTATTTT.

This CDR3 is CASRTSGRETYNEQFF. The CDR3 nucleotides read TGTGCCAGCAGGACTAGCGGGAGGGAAACCTACAATGAGCAGTTCTTC. The chain recombines TRBV25-1 with TRBJ2-1, with 14 bases that match TRBD2. The CDR3 is 16 residues long. Germline CDR1 reads MGHDK; CDR2 reads SYGVNS. The trim removed 6 bases at V and 2 bases at J, leaving 3 bases unmatched.

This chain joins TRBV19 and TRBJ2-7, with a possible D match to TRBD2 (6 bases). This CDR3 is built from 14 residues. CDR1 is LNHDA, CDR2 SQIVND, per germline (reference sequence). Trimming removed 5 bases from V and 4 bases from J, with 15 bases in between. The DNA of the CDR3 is TGTGCCAGTAGTCAACTAGGAGGGTTTTACGAGCAGTACTTC. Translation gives CASSQLGGFYEQYF.

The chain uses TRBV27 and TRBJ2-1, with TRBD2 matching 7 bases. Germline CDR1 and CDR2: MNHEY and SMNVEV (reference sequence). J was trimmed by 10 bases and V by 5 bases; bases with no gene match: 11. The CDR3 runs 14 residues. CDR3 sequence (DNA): TGTGCCAGCAGTACAGTTTGGGGACTAACAGAGCAGTTCTTC. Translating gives CASSTVWGLTEQFF.

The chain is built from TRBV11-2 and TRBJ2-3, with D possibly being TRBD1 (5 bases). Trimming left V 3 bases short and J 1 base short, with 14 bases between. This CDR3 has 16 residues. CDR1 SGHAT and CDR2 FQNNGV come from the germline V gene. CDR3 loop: CASSFDDSLGTDTQYF. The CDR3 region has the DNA TGTGCCAGCAGCTTCGACGACAGCCTCGGCACAGATACGCAGTATTTT.

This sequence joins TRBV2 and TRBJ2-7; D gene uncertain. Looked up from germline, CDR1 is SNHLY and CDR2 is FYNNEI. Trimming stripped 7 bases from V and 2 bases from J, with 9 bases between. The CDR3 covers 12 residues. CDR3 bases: TGTGCCAGCACCCGCTCCCCCTACGAGCAGTACTTC. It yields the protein CASTRSPYEQYF.

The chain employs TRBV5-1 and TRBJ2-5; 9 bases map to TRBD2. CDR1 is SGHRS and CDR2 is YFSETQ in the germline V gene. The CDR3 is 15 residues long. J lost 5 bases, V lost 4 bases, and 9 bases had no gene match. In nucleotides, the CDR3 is TGCGCCAGCAGCGTATTAGCGGGAGTCGGGGAGACCCAGTACTTC. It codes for CASSVLAGVGETQYF.

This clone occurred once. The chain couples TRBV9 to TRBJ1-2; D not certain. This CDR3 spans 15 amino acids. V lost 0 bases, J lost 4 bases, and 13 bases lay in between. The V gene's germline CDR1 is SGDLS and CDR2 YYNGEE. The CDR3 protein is CASSVGYGPSYGYTF. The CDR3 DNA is TGTGCCAGCAGCGTAGGATACGGGCCTTCCTATGGCTACACCTTC.